These 32 T cell receptor beta chains came from one sample sequenced in a study of siplizumab effects on memory and regulatory T cells. Repertoires were generated with immunoSEQ multiplex PCR, while TCRdb's copy carries only in-frame clones and drops some. The data show tens of thousands of clones, with around 96% seen just once and more than 0.095% held by the top ten. The sample was naive CD8+ T cells sorted from blood. The receptor set was obtained from a human donor in good health.

The rearrangement uses TRBV4-1 and TRBJ2-2, with TRBD1 as a possible D gene (6 bases). Germline lookup yields CDR1 MGHRA and CDR2 YSYEKL. CDR3 size: 15 residues. V gave up 4 bases and J gave up 7 bases, with 16 bases separating them. CDR3 nucleotide sequence: TGCGCCAGCAGCCCAAAGGTGGGGGCCGACGGGGAGCTGTTTTTT. This translates into CASSPKVGADGELFF.

The V gene is TRBV18, the J gene TRBJ2-7, with 10 bases identical to TRBD1. The CDR3 runs to 14 residues. Trimming at V came to 3 bases and at J to 1 base, leaving 0 bases not matched to a gene. CDR1 is KGHSH, CDR2 LQKENI, per germline. The CDR3 loop reads CASSPGQGSYEQYF. CDR3 DNA: TGTGCCAGCTCACCGGGACAGGGGTCCTACGAGCAGTACTTC.

The chain joins TRBV6-5 to TRBJ1-5; D unresolved. The V and J ends lost 5 bases and 5 bases respectively, with 1 base between them. Per the germline V gene, CDR1 is MNHEY and CDR2 is SVGAGI. The CDR3 contains 10 residues. The CDR3 DNA sequence: TGTGCCAGCAGTGATCAGCCCCAGCATTTT. Protein product: CASSDQPQHF.

CDR3 sequence reads: CASSTGVSNQPQHF. CDR3 sequence (DNA): TGTGCCAGTAGTACAGGGGTGAGCAATCAGCCCCAGCATTTT. The J gene is TRBJ1-5, the V gene TRBV19; a possible D gene is TRBD1 (6 bases). Between the trimmed V and J ends, which lost 4 bases and 1 base, there was a span of 8 bases. This CDR3 region has 14 residues. Germline CDR1 reads LNHDA; CDR2 reads SQIVND (reference sequence).

The chain combines TRBV6-6 with TRBJ2-5, with D possibly called TRBD1 or TRBD2 (6 bases each). This CDR3 comprises 14 residues. Germline V CDR1 and CDR2: MNHNY, SVGAGI (reference sequence). V lost 4 bases and J lost 2, with 11 bases in between. Written as DNA, the CDR3 is TGTGCCAGCAGTTCACAGGGAGGACAAGAGACCCAGTACTTC. It yields the protein CASSSQGGQETQYF.

This clone was counted only a few times. The rearrangement joins TRBV27 to TRBJ1-6, with no clear D. In germline, CDR1 is MNHEY, CDR2 SMNVEV (reference sequence). This CDR3 contains 13 residues. The germline V and J ends were trimmed by 0 bases and 10 bases, with 7 bases remaining between them. CDR3: CASSLSAVSPLHF. The CDR3 DNA is TGTGCCAGCAGTTTATCGGCAGTGTCACCCCTCCACTTT.

CDR3 amino acids: CASSSGQGYGYTF. In DNA form, the CDR3 reads TGCGCCAGCAGCTCGGGACAGGGTTATGGCTACACCTTC. The J gene is TRBJ1-2, the V gene TRBV5-1; 9 bases line up with TRBD1. The germline CDR1 and CDR2 sequences are SGHRS and YFSETQ. The trim removed 3 bases at V and 5 bases at J, leaving 2 bases unmatched. The CDR3 is made up of 13 amino acids.

The chain is built from TRBV7-8 and TRBJ2-7, with D unclear. This CDR3 has 16 amino acids. Trimming took off 1 base at V and 5 bases at J, with 18 bases between the two ends. Germline V CDR1 and CDR2: SGHVS, FQNEAQ. The chain's CDR3 is CASSLGSPLVGDEQYF. CDR3 coding DNA: TGTGCCAGCAGCTTAGGGTCACCCCTTGTCGGCGACGAGCAGTACTTC.

The chain combines TRBV19 with TRBJ1-2; D is perhaps TRBD1 (5 bases). This CDR3 is built from 13 residues. In germline, CDR1 is LNHDA, CDR2 SQIVND (reference sequence). Trimming took 5 bases from V and 2 from J, leaving 9 bases between them. For the CDR3, the DNA is TGTGCCAGTAGTGCGACAGAGAACTATGGCTACACCTTC. It yields the protein CASSATENYGYTF. Using reference TRBV19 and TRBJ1-2 for the parts outside the CDR3, the full variable domain is DGGITQSPKYLFRKEGQNVTLSCEQNLNHDAMYWYRQDPGQGLRLIYYSQIVNDFQKGDIAEGYSVSREKKESFPLTVTSAQKNPTAFYLCASSATENYGYTFGSGTRLTVV.

The chain is built from TRBV10-3 and TRBJ1-5, with a tentative D call TRBD1 (6 bases). The CDR3 sequence is 15 residues long. CDR1 is ENHRY and CDR2 is SYGVKD in the germline V gene. V was clipped by 7 bases and J by 4 bases, with 17 bases between them. The CDR3 bases are TGTGCCATCATCTCAAAGGGGGGCTGGAATCAGCCCCAGCATTTT. Translation: CAIISKGGWNQPQHF.

V gene TRBV7-9 combines with J gene TRBJ1-1, with D maybe TRBD1 (5 bases). CDR1 and CDR2 (germline): SEHNR, FQNEAQ (reference sequence). There are 14 residues in the CDR3. V lost 5 bases and J lost 10, with 20 bases in between. The CDR3 region is CASSERGLGLGAFF. As DNA, the CDR3 is TGTGCCAGCAGCGAGAGGGGTTTGGGACTAGGAGCTTTCTTT.

The chain links TRBV5-6 to TRBJ2-7; D might be TRBD2 (7 bases). The V gene lost 4 bases and the J gene lost 1 base, with 18 bases spanning the gap. Germline V gene sequence: CDR1 SGHDT, CDR2 YYEEEE. The CDR3 runs to 16 residues. The CDR3 bases are TGTGCCAGCAGCAGCTTAGTGCGGGGGCGGTCCTACGAGCAGTACTTC. This translates into CASSSLVRGRSYEQYF.

The chain couples TRBV7-9 to TRBJ2-7; no clear D gene. Germline V gene sequence: CDR1 SEHNR, CDR2 FQNEAQ (reference sequence). This CDR3 region has 12 residues. Between the trimmed V and J ends, which lost 1 base and 5 bases, there was a span of 6 bases. CDR3 DNA: TGTGCCAGCAGCTTAGAGTCCCACGAGCAGTACTTC. It yields the protein CASSLESHEQYF.

V is TRBV19 and J is TRBJ1-2; D may be TRBD1 (5 bases). The CDR3 runs 13 residues. V gave up 3 bases and J gave up 6 bases, with 11 bases separating them. Looked up from germline, CDR1 is LNHDA and CDR2 is SQIVND (reference sequence). CDR3 protein: CASSMDTTNGYTF. For the CDR3, the DNA is TGTGCCAGTAGTATGGACACAACTAATGGCTACACCTTC. Variable domain in full (rest from reference TRBV19 and TRBJ1-2): DGGITQSPKYLFRKEGQNVTLSCEQNLNHDAMYWYRQDPGQGLRLIYYSQIVNDFQKGDIAEGYSVSREKKESFPLTVTSAQKNPTAFYLCASSMDTTNGYTFGSGTRLTVV.

CDR3 DNA sequence: TGTGCCATCAACGAGGGGGAAAGAGGGGCCAACGTCCTGACTTTC. Amino acid sequence: CAINEGERGANVLTF. The chain links TRBV10-3 to TRBJ2-6, with D possibly matching TRBD1 (6 bases). V lost 7 bases and J lost 4, with 14 bases in between. Germline V gene lookup returns CDR1 ENHRY and CDR2 SYGVKD. The CDR3 contains 15 residues.

J is TRBJ2-1 and V is TRBV4-3; TRBD2 aligns across 9 bases. Germline CDR1 reads LGHNA; CDR2 reads YSLEER. There are 16 residues in the CDR3. With 4 bases clipped from V and 2 bases from J, the junction kept 6 bases outside the gene matches. Here the CDR3 reads CASSREAGGPYNEQFF. CDR3 nucleotides: TGCGCCAGCAGCCGGGAGGCGGGGGGGCCCTACAATGAGCAGTTCTTC.

V gene TRBV9 combines with J gene TRBJ2-3; no definite D call. This CDR3 has 12 amino acids. Trimming stripped 1 base from V and 4 bases from J, with 4 bases between. CDR1 SGDLS and CDR2 YYNGEE come from the germline V gene. The CDR3 loop is CASSVTADTQYF. The CDR3 region has the DNA TGTGCCAGCAGCGTAACAGCAGATACGCAGTATTTT. The complete variable domain, with remaining parts taken from reference TRBV9 and TRBJ2-3, reads DSGVTQTPKHLITATGQRVTLRCSPRSGDLSVYWYQQSLDQGLQFLIQYYNGEERAKGNILERFSAQQFPDLHSELNLSSLELGDSALYFCASSVTADTQYFGPGTRLTVL.

The rearrangement links TRBV10-3 to TRBJ2-6; unclear D gene. Trimming left V 7 bases short and J 4 bases short, with 11 bases between. CDR1 and CDR2 (germline): ENHRY, SYGVKD. This CDR3 is built from 14 residues. CDR3 amino acids: CAIKNPAGANVLTF. The CDR3 DNA follows: TGTGCCATCAAAAACCCAGCGGGGGCCAACGTCCTGACTTTC.

The gene calls are TRBV7-9 and TRBJ1-2; D gene uncertain. The CDR3 extends over 15 amino acids. Trimming left V 5 bases short and J 0 bases short, with 13 bases between. Germline CDR1 SEHNR, CDR2 FQNEAQ (reference sequence). The chain's CDR3 is CASSDLDTPNYGYTF. The CDR3 DNA is TGTGCCAGCAGCGACTTAGACACGCCTAACTATGGCTACACCTTC.

The CDR3 loop is CASSLGDSGNTIYF. The CDR3 DNA sequence: TGTGCCAGCAGCTTAGGGGACTCTGGAAACACCATATATTTT. The J gene is TRBJ1-3, the V gene TRBV7-9; D gene unclear. The CDR3 length is 14 residues. CDR1 SEHNR and CDR2 FQNEAQ come from the germline V gene (reference sequence). With 1 base removed from V and 0 bases from J, the gap between germline ends came to 4 bases.

This clone has just one count. This chain uses TRBV6-6 with TRBJ1-4; D is perhaps TRBD1 (6 bases). Germline V gene sequence: CDR1 MNHNY, CDR2 SVGAGI (reference sequence). V was cut by 5 bases and J by 4 bases, with 17 bases left in between. This CDR3 spans 16 amino acids. CDR3: CASSPQQGQINEKLFF. The CDR3 DNA sequence: TGTGCCAGCAGTCCCCAACAGGGTCAGATTAATGAAAAACTGTTTTTT.

V usage is TRBV21-1 and J usage is TRBJ1-2; the table's D call, TRBD1, was not checked against the DNA. TRBV21-1 is a recognized pseudogene. The CDR3 is 13 residues long. CDR3 DNA: TGTGCCAGCAGCAAACGGAGGGGGCGCGGCTACACCTTC. Its translation is CASSKRRGRGYTF.

The chain has TRBV27 and TRBJ2-7; D gene unclear. Germline loops: CDR1 MNHEY, CDR2 SMNVEV (reference sequence). The germline V and J ends were trimmed by 2 bases and 3 bases, with 5 bases remaining between them. The CDR3 consists of 12 residues. The CDR3 DNA reads TGTGCCAGCAGTTTACCGGGCTACGAGCAGTACTTC. It is translated as CASSLPGYEQYF.

V gene TRBV14 combines with J gene TRBJ2-3, with D perhaps given as TRBD1 or TRBD2 (5 bases each). Per germline, CDR1 SGHDN and CDR2 FVKESK. Trimming cost V 3 bases and J 2 bases, with 12 bases left between them. The CDR3 consists of 15 residues. DNA of the CDR3: TGTGCCAGCAGCCAGGTTGGGGGAGACACAGATACGCAGTATTTT. It yields the protein CASSQVGGDTDTQYF.

The rearrangement uses TRBV27 and TRBJ2-7, with D unclear. V was trimmed by 2 bases and J by 5 bases, leaving 16 bases between them. Germline assignment: CDR1 MNHEY and CDR2 SMNVEV (reference sequence). This CDR3 contains 15 residues. DNA of the CDR3: TGTGCCAGCAGTTTAATCCCCGTTAACCAGAACGAGCAGTACTTC. Its translation: CASSLIPVNQNEQYF.

This clone came up once. The V call is TRBV7-9, the J call TRBJ2-2, with D possibly being TRBD1 (6 bases). The CDR3 consists of 14 residues. V was pared by 4 bases and J by 5 bases, with 11 bases between. CDR1 SEHNR and CDR2 FQNEAQ come from the germline V gene (reference sequence). The CDR3 reads CASSSTGLTGELFF. CDR3 in DNA: TGTGCCAGCAGCTCGACAGGATTAACCGGGGAGCTGTTTTTT.

The gene calls are TRBV6-1 and TRBJ1-1; unclear D gene. V gave up 3 bases and J gave up 4 bases, with 9 bases separating them. CDR3 length: 13 amino acids. Germline V gives CDR1 MNHNS, CDR2 SASEGT. CDR3 amino acids: CASSEWVGTEAFF. The CDR3 DNA sequence: TGTGCCAGCAGTGAGTGGGTAGGCACTGAAGCTTTCTTT.

V usage is TRBV11-3 and J usage is TRBJ1-5; the D gene is possibly TRBD1 (6 bases). Germline V gene lookup returns CDR1 SGHNT and CDR2 YENEEA. The CDR3 is made up of 15 amino acids. Trimming took off 0 bases at V and 0 bases at J, with 6 bases between the two ends. This CDR3 is CASSLEGGSNQPQHF. The CDR3 DNA reads TGTGCCAGCAGCTTAGAAGGGGGTAGCAATCAGCCCCAGCATTTT.

The rearrangement uses TRBV4-2 and TRBJ2-1; D not resolved. This CDR3 has 14 residues. V was shortened by 2 bases and J by 5 bases, with 10 bases between the two germline ends. CDR1 is LGHNA, CDR2 YNFKEQ, per germline. CDR3 DNA: TGTGCCAGCAGCCAATCGGCCCCGGACAATGAGCAGTTCTTC. Its translation is CASSQSAPDNEQFF.

The chain is built from TRBV7-3 and TRBJ2-1, with TRBD2 matching 10 bases. CDR1 SGHTA and CDR2 FQGTGA come from the germline V gene. V lost 1 base to trimming and J lost 0 bases; unmatched junction nucleotides: 9. The CDR3 runs 19 residues. CDR3 nucleotide sequence: TGTGCCAGCAGCTTAATAGGGCTAGCGGGGGTCACCTCCTACAATGAGCAGTTCTTC. Translation: CASSLIGLAGVTSYNEQFF.

The genes are TRBV19 and TRBJ2-1, with 10 bases that match TRBD1. Germline trimming cut 6 bases from V and 2 bases from J; bases unmatched to any gene: 7. This CDR3 has 16 amino acids. Germline CDR1 LNHDA, CDR2 SQIVND (reference sequence). CDR3 in DNA: TGTGCCAGTAGCTCAGGGGACAGGGGTACCTACAATGAGCAGTTCTTC. Its translation is CASSSGDRGTYNEQFF.

The CDR3 region is CASSYKGLGTEAFF. The CDR3 DNA reads as TGTGCCAGCAGTTACAAAGGGTTAGGCACTGAAGCTTTCTTT. The chain uses TRBV6-5 and TRBJ1-1; no definite D call. There are 14 residues in the CDR3. Germline V gene sequence: CDR1 MNHEY, CDR2 SVGAGI. V lost 2 bases, J lost 4 bases, and 11 bases lay in between.